This T cell receptor beta chain was identified during a study of T-cell reconstitution after alpha-beta-depleted transplantation in children. Unique molecular identifiers tagged the TCRbeta library. TCRdb re-analysed the PCR reads in MiXCR, keeping a single row per CDR3 protein. The profile covers 440,000 or so distinct CDR3 sequences, with 9.5% to 13% appearing a single time and roughly 6% taken by the ten largest. CDR1 and CDR2 from the germline V gene are DFQATT and SNEGSKA (reference sequence). The CDR3 has 16 residues. Of note for this clonotype: One end of the junction fails to match germline, which may point to a read error.

The J gene is TRBJ2-2, the V gene TRBV20-1; 14 bases agree with TRBD2. Here the sequenced sample was PBMCs from the stem cell graft donor, taken from the stem cell graft. This TCR came from a human donor who donated a stem cell graft to a child with acute myeloid leukemia. Here the CDR3 reads CCARTSGRLNTGEPFF. The CDR3, as DNA: TGCTGTGCCAGGACTAGCGGGAGGTTGAACACCGGGGAGCCGTTTTTT.